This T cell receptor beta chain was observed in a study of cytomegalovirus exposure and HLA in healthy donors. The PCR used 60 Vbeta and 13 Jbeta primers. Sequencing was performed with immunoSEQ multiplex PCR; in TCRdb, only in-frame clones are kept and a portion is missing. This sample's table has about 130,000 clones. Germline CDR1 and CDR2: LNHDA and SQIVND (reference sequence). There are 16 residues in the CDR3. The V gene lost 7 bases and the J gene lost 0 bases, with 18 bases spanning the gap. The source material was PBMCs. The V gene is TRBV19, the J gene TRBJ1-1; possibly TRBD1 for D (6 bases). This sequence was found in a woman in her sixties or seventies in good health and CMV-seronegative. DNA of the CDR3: TGTGCCAGTAAAGAAGAAGGGACAAGGATGAACACTGAAGCTTTCTTT. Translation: CASKEEGTRMNTEAFF. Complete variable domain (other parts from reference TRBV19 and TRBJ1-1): DGGITQSPKYLFRKEGQNVTLSCEQNLNHDAMYWYRQDPGQGLRLIYYSQIVNDFQKGDIAEGYSVSREKKESFPLTVTSAQKNPTAFYLCASKEEGTRMNTEAFFGQGTRLTVV.